One TCR beta chain is described in this entry. This entry is derived from a study of blood T cell repertoires in COVID-19. Study-level background: From the United States, Italy and Spain came samples of acute and convalescent COVID-19. T cells, B-cell-depleted T cells, or PBMCs provided the cDNA or gDNA that served as material.

This CDR3 region has 15 residues. TCRdb's copy holds only in-frame clones and misses some; the assay was immunoSEQ multiplex PCR. The sample has some 290,000 clones, about 86% seen once. The V call is TRBV12-1, the J call TRBJ1-2; TRBD1 is the table's D call and was not checked against the DNA. TRBV12-1 counts as a pseudogene. The sequenced sample was peripheral blood. The receptor was derived from a woman aged 60 to 75 with active or convalescent COVID-19. The chain's CDR3 is CASSFEAKGNHGYTF. Here the CDR3 DNA reads TGTGCCAGCAGCTTTGAGGCAAAGGGGAATCATGGCTACACCTTC.